The subject of this entry is one T cell receptor (beta chain). This entry is derived from a study of CD8+CD57+ T cells in acquired aplastic anemia. Background on the study: For CD4+ cells, healthy donors had an average of roughly 11 million reads.

TCR beta VDJ and CDR3 profiling used genomic DNA as template. TCRdb itself ran the reads through MiXCR, one entry per CDR3 protein. This table has fewer than 250,000 distinct CDR3 sequences, around half appearing once. The CDR3 covers 14 residues. With 0 bases removed from V and 3 bases from J, the gap between germline ends came to 7 bases. Germline CDR1 is LNHDA and CDR2 is SQIVND (reference sequence). Sequenced sample: sorted CD4+, CD8+, or CD8+CD57+ T cells (not recorded which) from PBMCs. The chain links TRBV19 to TRBJ2-3; unclear D gene. The sequence derives from a human donor in good health, serving as a control. CDR3 sequence: CASSIDSPTDTQYF. Here the CDR3 DNA reads TGTGCCAGTAGTATAGATTCACCGACAGATACGCAGTATTTT.